This T cell receptor beta chain is from a study of post-analysis software for immune sequencing data. Study-level information: Several disease courses (relapsing-remitting, secondary progressive and progressive-relapsing) of multiple sclerosis were included.

There are many counts of this clonotype. The V and J ends lost 4 bases and 0 bases, in that order; junction bases with no gene match: 6. There are 15 residues in the CDR3. Per the germline V gene, CDR1 is SGHVS and CDR2 is FNYEAQ. The TCR beta cDNA libraries contained unique molecular identifiers. MiXCR, applied by TCRdb to the PCR reads, yields one record per CDR3 protein. The sample consists of over 150,000 distinct CDR3 sequences, around 34% of them appearing once. The clonotype was recovered from a girl between 10 and 17 years old with multiple sclerosis. The chain carries TRBV7-6 and TRBJ2-7; the match to TRBD1 covers 7 bases. Sample: blood, taken after autologous hematopoietic stem cell transplantation. CDR3 nucleotide sequence: TGTGCCAGCAGCTCTACAGGGGATTTCTCCTACGAGCAGTACTTC. Translated: CASSSTGDFSYEQYF.